The rows below give T cell receptor beta chains drawn from one sample of a study of T cell responses to AZD1222 COVID-19 vaccine. Produced via immunoSEQ multiplex PCR; TCRdb's table is partial and in-frame only. This sample carries roughly 150,000 clones, around 90% of them seen once, and the ten largest clones take 5% to 6.5%. The sample was peripheral blood, taken 28 days after the second AZD1222 dose. These receptors were obtained from an adult who received the AZD1222 COVID-19 vaccine. CDR3s include the opening cysteine and the closing phenylalanine or tryptophan. Each record gives: J gene, D gene, clone size, V gene, CDR3 protein, CDR3 DNA. The D gene is left open where the match is weak. Size is stated for part of the rows, as once, few or many counts, or as a class when the clone is expanded.

TRBJ1-3,-,-,TRBV5-1,CASTGGYYSGNTIYF,TGCGCCAGCACTGGGGGGTACTACTCTGGAAACACCATATATTTT
TRBJ1-2,-,-,TRBV12-5,CASVLISGQTYGYTF,TGTGCTAGTGTTCTCATCTCGGGACAAACTTATGGCTACACCTTC
TRBJ1-5,-,-,TRBV30,CAWSPGGNQPQHF,TGTGCCTGGAGTCCGGGGGGCAATCAGCCCCAGCATTTT
TRBJ1-4,-,-,TRBV4-1,CASSLPPPGGEKLFF,TGCGCCAGCAGCCTTCCCCCTCCAGGAGGTGAAAAACTGTTTTTT
TRBJ1-2,-,-,TRBV28,CASRENYGYTF,TGTGCCAGCAGGGAGAACTATGGCTACACCTTC
TRBJ2-3,-,-,TRBV5-1,CASSQVGTDTQYF,TGCGCCAGCAGCCAGGTGGGCACAGATACGCAGTATTTT
TRBJ2-1,TRBD1,medium-sized,TRBV28,CASSFGTGGNNEQFF,TGTGCCAGCAGTTTCGGGACAGGTGGGAACAATGAGCAGTTCTTC
TRBJ1-5,-,-,TRBV5-1,CASSPEGNLGQPQHF,TGCGCCAGCAGCCCCGAGGGGAATCTAGGTCAGCCCCAGCATTTT
TRBJ1-5,-,-,TRBV5-1,CASSFAGEAGQPQHF,TGCGCCAGCAGCTTTGCCGGGGAAGCGGGTCAGCCCCAGCATTTT
TRBJ2-1,TRBD1,-,TRBV10-1,CASSRDRVGGQFF,TGCGCCAGCTCCCGGGACAGGGTAGGGGGTCAGTTCTTC
TRBJ2-1,TRBD2,-,TRBV14,CASSQTSGGNEQFF,TGTGCCAGCAGCCAAACTAGCGGGGGAAATGAGCAGTTCTTC
TRBJ1-5,-,-,TRBV6-5,CASSHAQGYQPQHF,TGTGCCAGCAGTCACGCCCAGGGTTACCAGCCCCAGCATTTT
TRBJ1-5,-,-,TRBV6-5,CASSPQGLSNQPQHF,TGTGCCAGCAGTCCACAGGGCTTGAGCAATCAGCCCCAGCATTTT
TRBJ1-6,-,-,TRBV12-3/TRBV12-4,CASSLSPRPLHF,TGTGCCAGCAGTTTATCCCCAAGACCCCTCCACTTT
TRBJ1-4,-,few,TRBV15,CATSRDRAANEKLFF,TGTGCCACCAGCAGAGATAGGGCAGCTAATGAAAAACTGTTTTTT
TRBJ2-7,TRBD2,-,TRBV11-1,CASSLLAGVSYEQYF,TGTGCCAGCAGCCTTCTCGCGGGGGTCTCCTACGAGCAGTACTTC
TRBJ1-5,-,-,TRBV28,CASQQGGNQPQHF,TGTGCCAGCCAACAAGGTGGCAATCAGCCCCAGCATTTT
TRBJ1-1,-,-,TRBV12-3/TRBV12-4,CASSLGGRTEAFF,TGTGCCAGCAGTTTAGGGGGGCGTACTGAAGCTTTCTTT
TRBJ1-5,-,-,TRBV30,CAWSVFTRSQPQHF,TGTGCCTGGAGTGTATTTACCCGAAGTCAGCCCCAGCATTTT
TRBJ2-1,-,-,TRBV5-1,CASSFPPSENNEQFF,TGCGCCAGCAGCTTTCCCCCTAGCGAAAACAATGAGCAGTTCTTC
TRBJ1-1,TRBD1,-,TRBV28,CAVLGRQGRNEAFF,TGTGCCGTCCTAGGGAGACAGGGCAGGAATGAAGCTTTCTTT
TRBJ2-7,-,-,TRBV7-2,CASSLGVAAYEQYF,TGTGCCAGCAGCTTAGGTGTAGCAGCCTACGAGCAGTACTTC
TRBJ2-2,TRBD2,-,TRBV5-8,CASSTGLAGGLAGELFF,TGTGCCAGCAGCACCGGACTAGCGGGAGGTTTAGCCGGGGAGCTGTTTTTT
TRBJ1-1,TRBD1,-,TRBV9,CASSVQGANTEAFF,TGTGCCAGCAGCGTACAGGGGGCGAACACTGAAGCTTTCTTT
TRBJ1-3,TRBD1,once,TRBV5-6,CASSVGQGAYGNTIYF,TGTGCCAGCAGCGTAGGACAGGGGGCATATGGAAACACCATATATTTT
TRBJ2-1,TRBD1,-,TRBV5-4,CASSRTGGQGSTEQFF,TGTGCCAGCTCTCGTACAGGGGGGCAGGGGAGCACTGAGCAGTTCTTC
TRBJ1-4,-,-,TRBV18,CASSPTGGRTFEKLFF,TGTGCCAGCTCACCTACCGGGGGTAGAACTTTTGAAAAACTGTTTTTT
TRBJ2-3,TRBD2,-,TRBV2,CASSDRLAGTDTQYF,TGTGCCAGCAGTGACCGGCTAGCGGGCACAGATACGCAGTATTTT
TRBJ1-1,-,-,TRBV9,CASRGMPSADTEAFF,TGTGCCAGCAGGGGGATGCCCTCGGCGGACACTGAAGCTTTCTTT
TRBJ1-5,-,-,TRBV5-5,CASSFEVSNQPQHF,TGTGCCAGCAGCTTTGAAGTTAGCAATCAGCCCCAGCATTTT
TRBJ1-2,-,-,TRBV28,CASTEAPTYGYTF,TGTGCCAGTACAGAGGCGCCAACCTATGGCTACACCTTC
TRBJ2-3,-,-,TRBV10-3,CAISGFEGGTDTQYF,TGTGCCATCAGTGGTTTCGAGGGAGGTACAGATACGCAGTATTTT
TRBJ2-3,-,-,TRBV12-5,CASGLAPPSTDTQYF,TGTGCTAGTGGTTTGGCCCCCCCGAGCACAGATACGCAGTATTTT
TRBJ2-3,-,-,TRBV24-1,CATSDIPWEIADTQYF,TGTGCCACCAGTGATATACCTTGGGAAATTGCAGATACGCAGTATTTT
TRBJ2-7,-,-,TRBV6-5,CASSYDHSYEQYF,TGTGCCAGCAGTTATGACCACAGCTACGAGCAGTACTTC
TRBJ1-6,-,-,TRBV19,CASSIKVDYNSPLHF,TGTGCCAGTAGTATTAAAGTTGACTATAATTCACCCCTCCACTTT
TRBJ2-5,-,-,TRBV2,CASSEGATRAYF,TGTGCCAGCAGTGAAGGGGCCACCCGGGCCTACTTC
TRBJ1-3,-,-,TRBV28,CASSLTGNTIYF,TGTGCCAGCAGTTTAACTGGAAACACCATATATTTT
TRBJ2-2,TRBD2,-,TRBV11-3,CASSPGGTINTGELFF,TGTGCCAGCAGCCCGGGGGGGACCATAAACACCGGGGAGCTGTTTTTT
TRBJ2-1,TRBD2,-,TRBV11-3,CASSLTSGSPEQFF,TGTGCCAGCAGCTTAACTAGCGGGAGCCCTGAGCAGTTCTTC
TRBJ1-1,TRBD1,few,TRBV29-1,CSWGQGNTEAFF,TGCAGTTGGGGACAGGGGAATACTGAAGCTTTCTTT
TRBJ1-5,-,-,TRBV18,CASSLWSNPSNQPQHF,TGTGCCAGCTCACTCTGGAGCAACCCTAGCAATCAGCCCCAGCATTTT
TRBJ1-2,-,-,TRBV5-1,CASSETGNYGYTF,TGCGCCAGCAGCGAAACAGGCAACTATGGCTACACCTTC
TRBJ2-5,TRBD1,-,TRBV5-1,CASSLGDSSQETQYF,TGCGCCAGCAGCTTGGGGGACAGTTCCCAAGAGACCCAGTACTTC
TRBJ1-5,-,-,TRBV6-2/TRBV6-3,CASSYFGWGAGQPQHF,TGTGCCAGCAGTTACTTTGGATGGGGGGCGGGACAGCCCCAGCATTTT
TRBJ1-1,-,-,TRBV7-9,CASSFVLNTEAFF,TGTGCCAGCAGCTTTGTGTTGAACACTGAAGCTTTCTTT
TRBJ1-1,TRBD1,-,TRBV5-6,CASSLRGLGTEAFF,TGTGCCAGCAGCCTCAGGGGGCTGGGCACTGAAGCTTTCTTT
TRBJ1-1,TRBD1,once,TRBV7-2,CASSLQAGGTEAFF,TGTGCCAGCAGCTTACAGGCAGGGGGAACTGAAGCTTTCTTT
TRBJ1-2,TRBD1,-,TRBV2,CASTLGQDYGYTF,TGTGCCAGCACCCTGGGACAGGACTATGGCTACACCTTC
TRBJ1-5,-,few,TRBV12-1,CASSKDSYYSNQPQHF,TGTGCCAGCAGCAAGGACAGTTATTATAGCAATCAGCCCCAGCATTTT
TRBJ1-5,-,-,TRBV19,CASSTNAQGYSNQPQHF,TGTGCCAGTAGTACGAACGCCCAGGGTTATAGCAATCAGCCCCAGCATTTT
TRBJ1-2,TRBD1,once,TRBV30,CAWSLGQGAPGYTF,TGTGCCTGGAGCCTCGGACAGGGGGCGCCCGGCTACACCTTC
TRBJ2-3,-,-,TRBV4-2,CASSQDRSRTSTDTQYF,TGTGCCAGCAGCCAAGATCGGTCCAGGACCAGCACAGATACGCAGTATTTT
TRBJ2-7,-,-,TRBV20-1,CSAHDSYEQYF,TGCAGTGCCCACGACAGCTACGAGCAGTACTTC